A single sample gave rise to the 14 T cell receptor beta chains below, sequenced in a study of blood T cell repertoires in COVID-19. Clones were sequenced by immunoSEQ multiplex PCR, and TCRdb holds only the in-frame ones, with some missing. The table includes a few hundred thousand clones, around 87% detected once. Sample: peripheral blood. The receptors come from a man aged 55 to 70 with acute or convalescent COVID-19.

This clone was detected only once. The chain couples TRBV7-9 to TRBJ2-5; possibly TRBD2 for D (6 bases). The germline gives CDR1 SEHNR, CDR2 FQNEAQ (reference sequence). The CDR3 is 14 residues long. The ends were cut back, 3 bases at V and 2 bases at J, with 10 bases in the middle. CDR3 DNA sequence: TGTGCCAGCAGCTTGAACGGGGGACAAGAGACCCAGTACTTC. Translating gives CASSLNGGQETQYF.

This chain connects TRBV11-2 to TRBJ1-1; perhaps TRBD1 as D (6 bases). The CDR3 extends over 15 amino acids. Germline V gene data show CDR1 as SGHAT and CDR2 as FQNNGV. V lost 5 bases, J lost 4 bases, and 17 bases lay in between. Here the CDR3 reads CASSASRGVGTEAFF. CDR3 DNA sequence: TGTGCCAGCAGCGCCTCCAGGGGAGTGGGCACTGAAGCTTTCTTT. Full variable domain (rest looked up from reference TRBV11-2 and TRBJ1-1): EAGVAQSPRYKIIEKRQSVAFWCNPISGHATLYWYQQILGQGPKLLIQFQNNGVVDDSQLPKDRFSAERLKGVDSTLKIQPAKLEDSAVYLCASSASRGVGTEAFFGQGTRLTVV.

The chain employs TRBV5-1 and TRBJ2-3; 9 nucleotides line up with TRBD1. V was pared by 2 bases and J by 10 bases, with 17 bases of the junction left unmatched. Per the germline V gene, CDR1 is SGHRS and CDR2 is YFSETQ. CDR3 length equals 17 residues. CDR3 sequence: CASSFKRDRAPNGAQYF. CDR3 nucleotides: TGCGCCAGCAGCTTTAAACGGGACAGGGCCCCCAACGGGGCGCAGTATTTT.

CDR3 region: CASSGGTGNTGELFF. CDR3 nucleotide sequence: TGTGCCAGCAGCGGCGGGACAGGGAACACCGGGGAGCTGTTTTTT. The chain links TRBV9 to TRBJ2-2; 8 bases align to TRBD1. The CDR3 covers 15 residues. Germline CDR1 SGDLS, CDR2 YYNGEE. After removal of 3 bases from V and 1 base from J, the junction contained 2 bases not matched to a gene.

The chain joins TRBV3-1 (or the pseudogene TRBV3-2) to TRBJ2-5; 9 positions agree with TRBD2. From germline, CDR1 is LGHDT and CDR2 YNNKEL (reference sequence). With 0 bases clipped from V and 5 bases from J, the junction kept 16 bases outside the gene matches. This CDR3 spans 19 amino acids. CDR3 region: CASSQDNFWRGGPLETQYF. CDR3 nucleotide sequence: TGTGCCAGCAGCCAAGATAATTTTTGGCGGGGGGGCCCTTTGGAGACCCAGTACTTC.

The chain uses TRBV5-6 and TRBJ1-1, with 7 bases that match TRBD1. The CDR3 loop spans 16 amino acids. Trimming at V came to 0 bases and at J to 5 bases, leaving 10 bases not matched to a gene. The germline gives CDR1 SGHDT, CDR2 YYEEEE. This chain's CDR3 is CASSLARGQRSTEAFF. Here the CDR3 DNA reads TGTGCCAGCAGCTTGGCCCGGGGACAGAGAAGTACTGAAGCTTTCTTT.

The rearrangement joins TRBV19 to TRBJ1-2, with 12 nucleotides matching TRBD1. Losses at the gene ends were 2 bases for V and 4 bases for J; bases not matched to a gene: 8. CDR1 LNHDA and CDR2 SQIVND come from the germline V gene (reference sequence). The CDR3 has 17 amino acids. The CDR3: CASSITGQGAQVYGYTF. CDR3 in DNA: TGTGCCAGTAGTATAACGGGACAGGGGGCGCAGGTCTATGGCTACACCTTC.

The genes are TRBV3-1 (or the pseudogene TRBV3-2) and TRBJ2-1; 9 nucleotides line up with TRBD2. This CDR3 contains 18 residues. The germline V gene has CDR1 LGHDT and CDR2 YNNKEL (reference sequence). Trimming removed 1 base from V and 0 bases from J; junction bases left unmatched: 7. The CDR3 bases are TGTGCCAGCAGCCAAGGGCCAGCGGGGGGATCCTCCTACAATGAGCAGTTCTTC. It encodes CASSQGPAGGSSYNEQFF.

The chain recombines TRBV28 with TRBJ1-2, with D uncertain. V was pared by 11 bases and J by 0 bases, with 10 bases between. The CDR3 contains 12 residues. Germline V lookup: CDR1 MDHEN, CDR2 SYDVKM. The CDR3, as DNA: TGTGCCTCTCAGGTCCCTAACTATGGCTACACCTTC. Translation: CASQVPNYGYTF.

This rearrangement joins TRBV28 to TRBJ2-5; 8 positions match TRBD2. The germline gives CDR1 MDHEN, CDR2 SYDVKM. The CDR3 consists of 18 residues. With V trimmed by 6 bases and J by 3 bases, 18 bases remained unmatched. The CDR3, as DNA: TGTGCCAGCAGCTCCATTATGGGGAGCGGGAGACCGGAAGAGACCCAGTACTTC. It codes for CASSSIMGSGRPEETQYF.

The V gene is TRBV4-1, the J gene TRBJ1-5; 9 bases agree with TRBD1. The ends lost 2 bases at V and 4 bases at J; junction bases unmatched: 9. CDR1 MGHRA and CDR2 YSYEKL come from the germline V gene. The CDR3 is made up of 17 amino acids. CDR3 sequence reads: CASSQFYGDRENQPQHF. For the CDR3, the DNA is TGCGCCAGCAGCCAATTTTACGGGGACAGGGAGAATCAGCCCCAGCATTTT.

J is TRBJ2-2 and V is TRBV19; TRBD2 agrees at 8 bases. CDR1 and CDR2 (germline): LNHDA, SQIVND (reference sequence). This CDR3 spans 15 amino acids. V lost 5 bases to trimming and J lost 5 bases; unmatched junction nucleotides: 7. The CDR3 nucleotides are TGTGCCAGTAGTTCGGGGGGGTCTGGGACCGGGGAGCTGTTTTTT. Protein sequence: CASSSGGSGTGELFF.

The rearrangement joins TRBV27 to TRBJ2-7, with TRBD1 matching 9 bases. This CDR3 contains 14 residues. Germline V CDR1 and CDR2: MNHEY, SMNVEV (reference sequence). V was clipped by 5 bases and J by 3 bases; unmatched bases: 5. CDR3 nucleotides: TGTGCCAGCAGTACACAGGGGGCCGTCTACGAGCAGTACTTC. Translation gives CASSTQGAVYEQYF.

This chain joins TRBV19 and TRBJ2-7; possible D gene TRBD1, 6 bases. From germline, CDR1 is LNHDA and CDR2 SQIVND (reference sequence). The CDR3 has 13 residues. The V end was cut by 8 bases, the J end by 4 bases, with 15 bases between. This CDR3 is CASCRQVGYEQYF. The CDR3 DNA reads TGTGCCAGTTGCCGACAGGTCGGGTACGAGCAGTACTTC.